A selection of T cell receptor beta chains follows, all from one sample in a study of blood T cells in healthy people across ages. TCRdb itself ran the 5' RACE reads through MiXCR, one entry per CDR3 protein. The data contain some 1.4 million distinct CDR3 sequences, about 43% of them singletons. The specimen was blood. Receptors originate from a woman aged 18-30 years in good health. The CDR3 runs from the conserved cysteine through the conserved F or W. The D gene is left open where the match is weak. Size is omitted from some rows. Given values are once, few, many or a class for expanded clones.

clone size	D gene	V gene	J gene	CDR3 protein	CDR3 DNA
few	TRBD2	TRBV10-3	TRBJ2-5	CAISELAGASNEQYF	TGTGCCATCAGTGAACTAGCGGGAGCCAGTAATGAGCAGTACTTC
-	-	TRBV20-1	TRBJ1-2	CSARDQLYGYTF	TGCAGTGCTAGAGATCAACTTTATGGCTACACCTTC
few	-	TRBV11-2	TRBJ2-4	CASSHSQKQYF	TGTGCCAGCAGCCACAGTCAGAAGCAGTACTTC
-	-	TRBV18	TRBJ1-5	CASSPPPGGQPQHF	TGTGCCAGCTCACCACCGCCGGGTGGCCAGCCCCAGCATTTT
few	TRBD1	TRBV7-9	TRBJ2-3	CASSSRGSPDTQYF	TGTGCCAGCAGCTCCAGGGGGAGTCCAGATACGCAGTATTTT
-	TRBD1	TRBV27	TRBJ1-3	CASSLPGQGSICIIYF	TGTGCCAGCAGTTTACCTGGACAGGGCAGCATATGCATCATATATTTT
-	TRBD1	TRBV2	TRBJ1-1	CASRTRDRENTEAFF	TGTGCCAGCAGGACCCGGGACAGGGAGAACACTGAAGCTTTCTTT
-	-	TRBV11-2	TRBJ1-1	CASSPGGIALNTEAFF	TGTGCCAGCAGCCCGGGGGGGATAGCTTTAAACACTGAAGCTTTCTTT
-	-	TRBV3-1	TRBJ2-1	CASTHGDTTYEQFF	TGTGCCAGCACCCACGGGGACACCACCTACGAGCAGTTCTTC
-	TRBD2	TRBV2	TRBJ2-1	CASKWTSGGNEQFF	TGTGCCAGCAAATGGACTAGCGGGGGGAATGAGCAGTTCTTC
few	TRBD2	TRBV4-2	TRBJ2-3	CASSQGDGLAGSASTDTQYF	TGTGCCAGCAGCCAAGGAGATGGACTAGCGGGGTCGGCCAGCACAGATACGCAGTATTTT
few	-	TRBV29-1	TRBJ2-7	CSVEAGLGSEQYF	TGCAGCGTTGAAGCTGGATTGGGGAGCGAGCAGTACTTC
few	TRBD2	TRBV20-1	TRBJ2-3	CSARDQALAGLTDTQYF	TGCAGTGCTAGAGACCAGGCCCTAGCGGGACTCACAGATACGCAGTATTTT
-	-	TRBV12-5	TRBJ1-2	CASGLGRENFSYGYTF	TGTGCTAGTGGTTTGGGCAGGGAAAATTTCTCTTATGGCTACACCTTC
-	TRBD2	TRBV12-3/TRBV12-4	TRBJ2-1	CASSIGTIHNEQFF	TGTGCCAGCAGTATCGGGACTATTCACAATGAGCAGTTCTTC
-	TRBD1	TRBV20-1	TRBJ2-7	CSARDQDRAVEQYF	TGCAGTGCTAGAGATCAAGACAGGGCGGTCGAGCAGTACTTC
few	-	TRBV29-1	TRBJ2-1	CSVGEGGGIYNEQFF	TGCAGCGTGGGGGAAGGGGGGGGGATATACAATGAGCAGTTCTTC
-	TRBD2	TRBV11-2	TRBJ2-7	CASSLSSGRPSEQYF	TGTGCCAGCAGCCTATCTAGCGGGAGGCCCAGCGAGCAGTACTTC
-	TRBD1	TRBV9	TRBJ2-5	CASSVTGTNEQYF	TGTGCCAGCAGCGTGACAGGGACCAATGAGCAGTACTTC
-	TRBD2	TRBV10-3	TRBJ2-7	CAAQLAGGSYEQYF	TGTGCCGCCCAACTAGCGGGAGGCTCCTACGAGCAGTACTTC
-	-	TRBV6-1	TRBJ2-7	CASVKKGVESSEQYF	TGTGCCAGCGTCAAAAAGGGCGTTGAATCGTCCGAGCAGTACTTC
-	-	TRBV28	TRBJ2-7	CASRVIGVTYEQYF	TGTGCCAGCAGGGTCATCGGGGTTACCTACGAGCAGTACTTC
-	-	TRBV19	TRBJ2-1	CASQKGGSYNEQFF	TGTGCCAGTCAGAAGGGCGGCTCCTACAATGAGCAGTTCTTC
many	-	TRBV9	TRBJ2-3	CASSVRGLRTDTQYF	TGTGCCAGCAGCGTAAGGGGGTTGCGCACAGATACGCAGTATTTT
-	-	TRBV4-1	TRBJ2-7	CASSPTVLLGEQYF	TGCGCCAGCAGCCCGACTGTACTCCTGGGCGAGCAGTACTTC
-	-	TRBV20-1	TRBJ1-1	CSAQKGGPSTEAFF	TGCAGTGCCCAAAAAGGGGGGCCTAGCACTGAAGCTTTCTTT
few	-	TRBV12-3/TRBV12-4	TRBJ2-2	CASRLLVTGELFF	TGTGCCAGCAGGTTGTTAGTCACCGGGGAGCTGTTTTTT
few	-	TRBV27	TRBJ1-6	CASSPTGLYNSPLHF	TGTGCCAGCAGTCCCACAGGGCTCTATAATTCACCCCTCCACTTT
few	-	TRBV7-9	TRBJ1-2	CASSPGWGRKGGYTF	TGTGCCAGCAGCCCGGGTTGGGGTCGGAAGGGTGGCTACACCTTC
-	-	TRBV3-1	TRBJ2-7	CASTPSRVKGYEQYF	TGTGCCAGCACACCAAGCAGGGTAAAGGGGTACGAGCAGTACTTC
-	-	TRBV10-2	TRBJ2-5	CASTGTFGAHEQYF	-
-	-	TRBV15	TRBJ1-2	CATCRDAAISNYGYTF	TGTGCCACCTGCAGAGACGCGGCGATATCTAACTATGGCTACACCTTC
few	-	TRBV20-1	TRBJ2-5	CSASQGIKETQYF	TGCAGTGCTAGTCAGGGAATCAAAGAGACCCAGTACTTC
few	TRBD1	TRBV7-9	TRBJ2-7	CASSFDREVYYEQYF	TGTGCCAGCAGCTTCGACAGGGAAGTGTACTACGAGCAGTACTTC
many	-	TRBV4-1	TRBJ1-2	CASSQGAAYGYTF	TGCGCCAGCAGCCAAGGGGCAGCTTATGGCTACACCTTC
once	TRBD1	TRBV28	TRBJ2-3	CASTAWGQGPDTQYF	TGTGCCAGCACCGCGTGGGGACAGGGACCAGATACGCAGTATTTT
-	TRBD2	TRBV12-3/TRBV12-4	TRBJ2-1	CASSLGLGGESYNEQFF	TGTGCCAGCAGTTTAGGGCTCGGGGGGGAGTCCTACAATGAGCAGTTCTTC
-	-	TRBV6-6	TRBJ2-7	CASSYSKGGTYEQYF	TGTGCCAGCAGTTACTCGAAAGGGGGGACCTACGAGCAGTACTTC
-	-	TRBV30	TRBJ2-7	CAWSVTAYEQYF	TGTGCCTGGAGTGTAACCGCCTACGAGCAGTACTTC
few	-	TRBV9	TRBJ2-3	CASTLYSGPNTDTQYF	TGTGCCAGCACCCTTTATAGCGGCCCTAACACAGATACGCAGTATTTT
few	-	TRBV27	TRBJ2-7	CASSLRGFGYYEQYF	TGTGCCAGCAGTTTAAGGGGGTTCGGCTATTACGAGCAGTACTTC
few	-	TRBV20-1	TRBJ2-1	CSAPRAGARNEQFF	TGCAGTGCCCCGAGGGCGGGGGCGAGGAATGAGCAGTTCTTC
few	-	TRBV4-1	TRBJ2-1	CASSQPLRGSYNEQFF	TGCGCCAGCAGCCAACCTCTTCGGGGCTCCTACAATGAGCAGTTCTTC
many	TRBD1	TRBV15	TRBJ2-5	CATSRQTGVQETQYF	TGTGCCACCAGCAGACAAACAGGGGTCCAAGAGACCCAGTACTTC
-	TRBD2	TRBV29-1	TRBJ2-6	CSVIGLALNVLTF	TGCAGCGTTATCGGACTAGCGCTCAACGTCCTGACTTTC
few	TRBD1	TRBV7-8	TRBJ2-1	CASITLQGTEQFF	TGTGCCAGCATTACCTTACAGGGGACTGAGCAGTTCTTC
-	-	TRBV25-1	TRBJ1-4	CASSAQGANEKLFF	TGTGCCAGCAGTGCGCAGGGAGCTAATGAAAAACTGTTTTTT
-	-	TRBV7-2	TRBJ2-5	CASSSGADWGSSQYF	TGTGCCAGCAGCTCCGGGGCGGACTGGGGGTCGTCCCAGTACTTC
once	-	TRBV3-1	TRBJ2-5	CASSPTAAQETQYF	TGTGCCAGCAGCCCTACCGCGGCCCAAGAGACCCAGTACTTC
-	-	TRBV6-1	TRBJ1-2	CASSGLTGHEEGYTF	TGTGCCAGCAGTGGTCTGACAGGCCACGAAGAAGGCTACACCTTC
-	-	TRBV12-3/TRBV12-4	TRBJ2-3	CASTGRAITDTQYF	TGTGCCAGCACGGGGAGAGCTATCACAGATACGCAGTATTTT
-	TRBD2	TRBV6-5	TRBJ2-1	CASGLTGSGTRNEQFF	TGTGCCAGCGGGCTTACGGGGAGCGGGACGCGCAATGAGCAGTTCTTC
-	-	TRBV5-1	TRBJ2-1	CASKEQVEQFF	TGCGCCAGCAAAGAGCAAGTTGAGCAGTTCTTC
few	-	TRBV5-1	TRBJ2-1	CASSFQVGGNEQFF	TGCGCCAGCAGCTTTCAGGTCGGTGGGAATGAGCAGTTCTTC
-	-	TRBV20-1	TRBJ1-6	CSARDVAFRNSPLHF	TGCAGTGCTAGAGATGTCGCTTTTCGCAATTCACCCCTCCACTTT